Below, 26 T cell receptor beta chains from the same sample are listed, as sequenced in a study of blood T cell repertoires in COVID-19. Sequenced by immunoSEQ multiplex PCR; TCRdb stores in-frame clones only, minus some. In the table there are 150,000 to 200,000 clones, around three quarters of which are singletons. The sequenced sample was PBMCs or T cells enriched from blood (not recorded which). These receptors all come from a woman aged 45-60 years with acute COVID-19.

The chain uses TRBV24-1 and TRBJ1-4, with 10 bases identical to TRBD1. With V trimmed by 12 bases and J by 10 bases, 43 bases remained unmatched. The CDR3 sequence is 24 residues long. Germline V gene data show CDR1 as KGHDR and CDR2 as SFDVKD. The CDR3 region is CASVWDRGGYLRARRQGSSTKLFF. Written as DNA, the CDR3 is TGTGCCTCCGTCTGGGACAGGGGAGGGTATCTTCGAGCGCGAAGACAGGGATCTTCGACAAAACTGTTTTTT.

This clone was seen a handful of times. The chain uses TRBV11-2 and TRBJ2-2; 12 nucleotides line up with TRBD2. V shed 4 bases and J 9 bases; nucleotides not matched to a gene: 6. The CDR3 length is 15 residues. The V gene's germline CDR1 is SGHAT and CDR2 FQNNGV. CDR3 coding DNA: TGTGCCAGCAGCTCACGACTAGCGGGGGCCCGGGAGCTGTTTTTT. Its protein product is CASSSRLAGARELFF.

This clone was observed once. The V gene is TRBV4-3, the J gene TRBJ1-1, with 9 bases aligning to TRBD1. The ends lost 5 bases at V and 4 bases at J; junction bases unmatched: 8. CDR3 length: 15 amino acids. CDR1 is LGHNA and CDR2 is YSLEER in the germline V gene. In DNA form, the CDR3 reads TGCGCCAGCAGCGATCACAGGGGGCTCGGCACTGAAGCTTTCTTT. This translates into CASSDHRGLGTEAFF.

This clone has only a few counts. This chain connects TRBV28 to TRBJ2-2, with 8 bases lining up with TRBD1. Germline CDR1 reads MDHEN; CDR2 reads SYDVKM. The CDR3 is made up of 16 amino acids. V lost 2 bases, J lost 3 bases, and 5 bases stayed unmatched. The CDR3 nucleotides are TGTGCCAGCAGTTTACGGACAGGGCCATACACCGGGGAGCTGTTTTTT. Its protein is CASSLRTGPYTGELFF.

This clone was counted only a few times. The J gene is TRBJ2-3, the V gene TRBV7-2; 9 bases align to TRBD1. Germline V gene sequence: CDR1 SGHTA, CDR2 FQGNSA. With V trimmed by 5 bases and J by 2 bases, 5 bases remained unmatched. The CDR3 spans 15 residues. DNA of the CDR3: TGTGCCAGCAGCCAACAGGGGGCCCTCACAGATACGCAGTATTTT. This translates into CASSQQGALTDTQYF. Filled out from reference TRBV7-2 and TRBJ2-3, the complete variable domain reads GAGVSQSPSNKVTEKGKDVELRCDPISGHTALYWYRQSLGQGLEFLIYFQGNSAPDKSGLPSDRFSAERTGGSVSTLTIQRTQQEDSAVYLCASSQQGALTDTQYFGPGTRLTVL.

The chain combines TRBV9 with TRBJ1-4; 10 bases are shared with TRBD1. The CDR3 is 15 amino acids. Germline lookup yields CDR1 SGDLS and CDR2 YYNGEE. Trimming took 4 bases from V and 5 from J; bases not matched to a gene: 5. The DNA for the CDR3 is TGTGCCAGCAGCACGACAGGGGGCCAAAATGAAAAACTGTTTTTT. Its translation is CASSTTGGQNEKLFF.

This chain connects TRBV28 to TRBJ1-6; 11 bases fit TRBD1. In germline, CDR1 is MDHEN, CDR2 SYDVKM. Unmatched junction bases numbered 7, after V lost 5 bases and J lost 10 bases. CDR3 size: 15 residues. The CDR3 here is CASSTTDRGHSPLHF. Here the CDR3 DNA reads TGTGCCAGCAGTACTACGGACAGGGGGCACTCACCCCTCCACTTT.

This chain uses TRBV30 with TRBJ1-4; D is unclear. The CDR3 is 11 amino acids. Trimming shortened V by 5 bases and J by 7 bases, and 8 bases separated the two germline ends. Germline CDR1 and CDR2: GTSNPN and SVGIG (reference sequence). Here the CDR3 reads CAWGSGEKLFF. CDR3 DNA: TGTGCCTGGGGGAGCGGTGAAAAACTGTTTTTT.

J is TRBJ2-3 and V is TRBV29-1, with 9 bases fitting TRBD1. The trim removed 7 bases at V and 2 bases at J, leaving 10 bases unmatched. Germline loops: CDR1 SQVTM, CDR2 ANQGSEA. CDR3 length: 15 amino acids. The CDR3 is CSAQNGQGITDTQYF. CDR3 sequence (DNA): TGCAGCGCTCAAAACGGACAGGGGATCACAGATACGCAGTATTTT.

This chain uses TRBV28 with TRBJ1-4; maybe TRBD1 (6 bases). V lost 5 bases and J lost 8, with 18 bases in between. The V gene's germline CDR1 is MDHEN and CDR2 SYDVKM. The CDR3 runs to 15 residues. The CDR3 is CASSTNDRWGEKLFF. The CDR3 nucleotides are TGTGCCAGCAGTACAAATGACAGGTGGGGGGAAAAACTGTTTTTT.

The table lists this clone with a count of one. The rearrangement uses TRBV5-1 and TRBJ1-4; 8 positions match TRBD1. Trimming took 0 bases from V and 7 from J; bases not matched to a gene: 5. Germline assignment: CDR1 SGHRS and CDR2 YFSETQ. This CDR3 contains 15 residues. CDR3: CASSLGTGFSEKLFF. The CDR3 bases are TGCGCCAGCAGCTTGGGGACAGGGTTTAGTGAAAAACTGTTTTTT.

This clone was counted only a few times. The chain uses TRBV28 and TRBJ1-2; 10 positions match TRBD1. The V gene end was trimmed by 6 bases and the J gene end by 4 bases; junction bases not matched to a gene: 8. Per the germline V gene, CDR1 is MDHEN and CDR2 is SYDVKM. The CDR3 loop spans 15 amino acids. The CDR3 DNA is TGTGCCAGCAGAGCGGGGGACAGGGGAGTCTATGGCTACACCTTC. Translating it yields CASRAGDRGVYGYTF.

This chain uses TRBV4-3 with TRBJ1-5; 7 bases line up with TRBD1. Trimming cost V 0 bases and J 5 bases; bases outside gene matches: 4. The CDR3 spans 15 residues. Germline-derived CDR1 and CDR2 are LGHNA and YSLEER. CDR3 amino acids: CASSQEIGGHQPQHF. In DNA form, the CDR3 reads TGCGCCAGCAGCCAAGAAATAGGGGGCCATCAGCCCCAGCATTTT.

The chain carries TRBV19 and TRBJ2-1, with D maybe TRBD2 (5 bases). Deletions cut 8 bases from V and 0 bases from J, with 14 bases between. The germline gives CDR1 LNHDA, CDR2 SQIVND (reference sequence). This CDR3 comprises 15 residues. As DNA, the CDR3 is TGTGCCAGTTCGAACACGGGGAGCTCCTACAATGAGCAGTTCTTC. Protein sequence: CASSNTGSSYNEQFF.

The genes are TRBV6-7 and TRBJ1-6, with 8 bases fitting TRBD1. TRBV6-7 is recorded as an ORF, its role being uncertain. Trimming cost V 0 bases and J 11 bases; bases outside gene matches: 9. This CDR3 is built from 16 residues. The chain's CDR3 is CASSYSLPGGPPPLHF. The CDR3 DNA sequence: TGTGCCAGCAGTTACTCGTTGCCAGGGGGCCCCCCACCCCTCCACTTT.

This clone was detected a few times. V gene TRBV18 combines with J gene TRBJ1-1; 9 positions agree with TRBD1. The CDR3 runs to 16 residues. Germline V lookup: CDR1 KGHSH, CDR2 LQKENI. J gave up 2 bases and V 3 bases, and 7 bases lay outside the gene matches. The CDR3 sequence: CASSPFGTGTNTEAFF. CDR3 nucleotides: TGTGCCAGCTCACCCTTCGGGACAGGGACAAACACTGAAGCTTTCTTT.

The chain links TRBV24-1 to TRBJ1-5; D remains unclear. This CDR3 comprises 13 residues. V dropped 4 bases and J dropped 6 bases, with 9 bases sitting between them. Germline CDR1 KGHDR, CDR2 SFDVKD. The CDR3 sequence: CATSDGESQPQHF. The CDR3 nucleotides read TGTGCCACCAGTGACGGGGAGAGTCAGCCCCAGCATTTT.

The chain couples TRBV4-3 to TRBJ1-2, with TRBD1 as a possible D gene (6 bases). With 3 bases removed from V and 1 base from J, the gap between germline ends came to 9 bases. The CDR3 spans 14 residues. Germline CDR1 LGHNA, CDR2 YSLEER. Here the CDR3 reads CASSHNRDNYGYTF. The CDR3 DNA sequence: TGCGCCAGCAGCCACAACAGGGATAACTATGGCTACACCTTC.

J is TRBJ1-2 and V is TRBV13; 9 bases agree with TRBD1. Germline values: CDR1 PRHDT, CDR2 FYEKMQ (reference sequence). The CDR3 loop spans 16 amino acids. V gave up 0 bases and J gave up 2 bases; unmatched junction bases: 4. The DNA of the CDR3 is TGTGCCAGCAGCTTAGGTGGGACAGGGCCAAACTATGGCTACACCTTC. Encoded protein: CASSLGGTGPNYGYTF.

This clone was counted between two and nine times. The chain couples TRBV19 to TRBJ1-6; TRBD1 matches at 8 bases. Germline assignment: CDR1 LNHDA and CDR2 SQIVND (reference sequence). Losses at the gene ends were 6 bases for V and 8 bases for J; bases not matched to a gene: 3. The CDR3 is made up of 13 amino acids. The CDR3 reads CASSDRGYSPLHF. DNA for the CDR3: TGTGCCAGTAGCGACAGGGGCTATTCACCCCTCCACTTT.

This clone was picked up a small number of times. J is TRBJ1-3 and V is TRBV27, with TRBD1 matching 7 bases. J was trimmed by 1 base and V by 5 bases; bases with no gene match: 5. CDR1 MNHEY and CDR2 SMNVEV come from the germline V gene (reference sequence). This CDR3 has 15 residues. The CDR3 sequence: CASSLTGVSGNTIYF. The DNA for the CDR3 is TGTGCCAGCAGTCTAACAGGGGTGTCTGGAAACACCATATATTTT.

The chain combines TRBV5-1 with TRBJ1-2; perhaps TRBD1 as D (6 bases). Trimming removed 4 bases from V and 4 bases from J, with 14 bases in between. The CDR3 spans 14 residues. Germline V gene data show CDR1 as SGHRS and CDR2 as YFSETQ. DNA for the CDR3: TGCGCCAGCAGCCCCCGGGACAACCTCTATGGCTACACCTTC. It is translated as CASSPRDNLYGYTF. The full variable domain, with the rest looked up from reference TRBV5-1 and TRBJ1-2, is KAGVTQTPRYLIKTRGQQVTLSCSPISGHRSVSWYQQTPGQGLQFLFEYFSETQRNKGNFPGRFSGRQFSNSRSEMNVSTLELGDSALYLCASSPRDNLYGYTFGSGTRLTVV.

This clone has a single count. The chain has TRBV2 and TRBJ2-4; maybe TRBD2 (7 bases). CDR1 SNHLY and CDR2 FYNNEI come from the germline V gene. This CDR3 contains 13 residues. V lost 6 bases to trimming and J lost 8 bases, with 14 bases between them. The CDR3, as DNA: TGTGCCAGCAGGGACAGCGGGGCGGACATTCAGTACTTC. This encodes CASRDSGADIQYF.

This clone showed up just once. The rearrangement uses TRBV9 and TRBJ1-1; TRBD1 matches at 8 bases. J lost 6 bases, V lost 4 bases, and 8 bases had no gene match. Germline V lookup: CDR1 SGDLS, CDR2 YYNGEE. This CDR3 has 14 amino acids. The CDR3: CASSSRTGPAEAFF. Written as DNA, the CDR3 is TGTGCCAGCAGCTCACGGACAGGGCCGGCTGAAGCTTTCTTT.

The rearrangement uses TRBV19 and TRBJ1-1, with 7 positions matching TRBD1. The CDR3 has 17 amino acids. Per germline, CDR1 LNHDA and CDR2 SQIVND (reference sequence). V was clipped by 6 bases and J by 7 bases; unmatched bases: 20. This chain's CDR3 is CASRSWTGVVSRGEAFF. CDR3 bases: TGTGCCAGTAGATCATGGACAGGAGTGGTTTCTCGAGGTGAAGCTTTCTTT.

This clone has a count of ten or more. The genes are TRBV19 and TRBJ1-1; D perhaps matches TRBD1 (6 bases). V was trimmed by 5 bases and J by 5 bases, leaving 15 bases between them. Germline values: CDR1 LNHDA, CDR2 SQIVND (reference sequence). The length of the CDR3 is 14 residues. As DNA, the CDR3 is TGTGCCAGTAGTTGGGGCAGGGGAAAAACTGAAGCTTTCTTT. Translation: CASSWGRGKTEAFF.